The clone carrying this T cell receptor (beta chain) was picked up a small number of times. What it binds is not known. Clones were sequenced by immunoSEQ multiplex PCR, and TCRdb holds only the in-frame ones, with some missing. The sample includes 350,000 or so clones, 86% of them seen just once. The data are from a study of cytomegalovirus exposure and HLA in healthy donors. The study's findings and limits: The listing of 150 or so TCR beta chains classed them as cytomegalovirus-associated.

The germline CDR1 and CDR2 sequences are ENHRY and SYGVKD. V shed 0 bases and J 3 bases; nucleotides not matched to a gene: 7. This CDR3 comprises 19 residues. The clonotype comes from a young woman in good health and CMV-seronegative. The chain carries TRBV10-3 and TRBJ2-2; TRBD2 agrees at 13 bases. The specimen sequenced was PBMCs. CDR3 amino acids: CAISESGTSGRAYTGELFF. For the CDR3, the DNA is TGTGCCATCAGTGAGTCAGGCACTAGCGGGAGGGCTTACACCGGGGAGCTGTTTTTT.